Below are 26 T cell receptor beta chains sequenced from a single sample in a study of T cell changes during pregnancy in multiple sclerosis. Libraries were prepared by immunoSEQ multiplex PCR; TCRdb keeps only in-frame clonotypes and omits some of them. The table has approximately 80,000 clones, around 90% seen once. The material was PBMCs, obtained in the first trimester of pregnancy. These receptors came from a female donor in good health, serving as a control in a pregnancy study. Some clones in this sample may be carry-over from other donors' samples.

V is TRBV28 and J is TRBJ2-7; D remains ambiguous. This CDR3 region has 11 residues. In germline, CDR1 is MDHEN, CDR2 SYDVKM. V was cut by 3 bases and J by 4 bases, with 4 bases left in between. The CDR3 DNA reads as TGTGCCAGCAGTTTCGTATACGAGCAGTACTTC. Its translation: CASSFVYEQYF.

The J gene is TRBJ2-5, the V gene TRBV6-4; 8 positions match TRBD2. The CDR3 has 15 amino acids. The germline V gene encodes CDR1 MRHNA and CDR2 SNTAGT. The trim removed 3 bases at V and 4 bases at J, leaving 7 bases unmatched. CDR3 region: CASSEIAGSVETQYF. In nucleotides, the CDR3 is TGTGCCAGCAGTGAAATAGCGGGGTCGGTAGAGACCCAGTACTTC.

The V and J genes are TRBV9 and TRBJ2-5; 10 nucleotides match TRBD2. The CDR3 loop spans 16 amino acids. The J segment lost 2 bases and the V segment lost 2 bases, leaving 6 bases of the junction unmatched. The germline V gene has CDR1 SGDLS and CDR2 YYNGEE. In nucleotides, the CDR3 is TGTGCCAGCAGCGTGGGTAGCGGGGGGCCTCAAGAGACCCAGTACTTC. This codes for CASSVGSGGPQETQYF.

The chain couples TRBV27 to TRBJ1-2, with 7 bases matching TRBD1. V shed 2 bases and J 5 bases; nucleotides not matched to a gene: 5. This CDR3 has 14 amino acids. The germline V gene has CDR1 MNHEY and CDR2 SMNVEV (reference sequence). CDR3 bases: TGTGCCAGCAGTTTAAACAGGGGCGGATATGGCTACACCTTC. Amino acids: CASSLNRGGYGYTF.

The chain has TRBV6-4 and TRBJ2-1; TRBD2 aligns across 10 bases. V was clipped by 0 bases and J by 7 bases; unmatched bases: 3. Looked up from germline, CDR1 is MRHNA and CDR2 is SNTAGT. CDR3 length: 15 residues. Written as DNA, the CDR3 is TGTGCCAGCAGTGACTCGAGCGGGGGGGGGAATGAGCAGTTCTTC. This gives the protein CASSDSSGGGNEQFF.

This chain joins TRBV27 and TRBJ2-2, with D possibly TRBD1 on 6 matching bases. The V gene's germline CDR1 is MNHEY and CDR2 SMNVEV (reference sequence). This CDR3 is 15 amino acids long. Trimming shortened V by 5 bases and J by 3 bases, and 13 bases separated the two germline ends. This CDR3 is CASSGWGRDTGELFF. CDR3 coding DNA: TGTGCCAGCAGTGGTTGGGGGCGTGACACCGGGGAGCTGTTTTTT.

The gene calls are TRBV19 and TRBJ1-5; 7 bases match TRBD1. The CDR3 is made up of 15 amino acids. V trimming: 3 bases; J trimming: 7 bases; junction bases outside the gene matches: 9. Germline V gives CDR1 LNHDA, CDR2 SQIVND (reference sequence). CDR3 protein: CASSIPRRGGQPQHF. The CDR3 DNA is TGTGCCAGTAGTATTCCCCGGCGAGGGGGCCAGCCCCAGCATTTT.

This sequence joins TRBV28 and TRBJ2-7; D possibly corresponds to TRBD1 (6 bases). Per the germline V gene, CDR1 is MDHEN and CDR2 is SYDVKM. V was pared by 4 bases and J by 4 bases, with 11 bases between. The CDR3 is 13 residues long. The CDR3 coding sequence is TGTGCCAGCAGTTCGGGACACCTTTACGAGCAGTACTTC. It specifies CASSSGHLYEQYF.

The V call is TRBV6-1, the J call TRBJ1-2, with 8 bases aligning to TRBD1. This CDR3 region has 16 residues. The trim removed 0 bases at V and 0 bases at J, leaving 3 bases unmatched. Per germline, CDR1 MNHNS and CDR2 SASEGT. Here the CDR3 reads CASSEAWTGSNYGYTF. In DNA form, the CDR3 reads TGTGCCAGCAGTGAAGCTTGGACAGGGTCTAACTATGGCTACACCTTC.

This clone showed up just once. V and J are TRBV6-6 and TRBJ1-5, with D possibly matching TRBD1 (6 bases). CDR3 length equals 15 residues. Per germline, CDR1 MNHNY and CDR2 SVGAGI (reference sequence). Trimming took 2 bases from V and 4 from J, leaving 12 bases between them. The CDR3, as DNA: TGTGCCAGCAGTTACGTACCAGGGGCGAATCAGCCCCAGCATTTT. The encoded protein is CASSYVPGANQPQHF.

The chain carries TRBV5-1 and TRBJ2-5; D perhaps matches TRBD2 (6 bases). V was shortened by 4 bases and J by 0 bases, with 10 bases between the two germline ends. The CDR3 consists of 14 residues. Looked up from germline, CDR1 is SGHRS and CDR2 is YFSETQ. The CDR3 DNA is TGCGCCAGCAGCCCCCGCGGGGACCAAGAGACCCAGTACTTC. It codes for CASSPRGDQETQYF.

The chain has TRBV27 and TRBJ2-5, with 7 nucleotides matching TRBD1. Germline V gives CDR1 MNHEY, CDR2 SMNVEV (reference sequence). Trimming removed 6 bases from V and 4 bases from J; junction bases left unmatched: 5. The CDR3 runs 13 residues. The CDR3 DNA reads TGTGCCAGCAGGCCGGCAGGGGGAGAGACCCAGTACTTC. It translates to CASRPAGGETQYF.

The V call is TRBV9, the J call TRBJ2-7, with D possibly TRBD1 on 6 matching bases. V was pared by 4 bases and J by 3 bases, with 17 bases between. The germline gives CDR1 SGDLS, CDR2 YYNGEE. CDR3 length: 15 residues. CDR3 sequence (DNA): TGTGCCAGCAGCCCACCTGTAGGACAGCTCTACGAGCAGTACTTC. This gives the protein CASSPPVGQLYEQYF. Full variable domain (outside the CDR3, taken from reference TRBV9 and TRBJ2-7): DSGVTQTPKHLITATGQRVTLRCSPRSGDLSVYWYQQSLDQGLQFLIQYYNGEERAKGNILERFSAQQFPDLHSELNLSSLELGDSALYFCASSPPVGQLYEQYFGPGTRLTVT.

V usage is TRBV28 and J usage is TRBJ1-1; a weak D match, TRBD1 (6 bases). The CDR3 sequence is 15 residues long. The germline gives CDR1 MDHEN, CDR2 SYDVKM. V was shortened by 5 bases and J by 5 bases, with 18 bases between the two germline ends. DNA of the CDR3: TGTGCCAGCAGTGTAGGCGGGGGGGCGAGGACTGAAGCTTTCTTT. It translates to CASSVGGGARTEAFF.

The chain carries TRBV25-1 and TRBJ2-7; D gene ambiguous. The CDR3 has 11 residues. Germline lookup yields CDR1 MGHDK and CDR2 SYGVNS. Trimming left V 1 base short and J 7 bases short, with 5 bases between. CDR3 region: CASSEFHEQYF. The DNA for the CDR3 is TGTGCCAGCAGTGAATTTCATGAGCAGTACTTC.

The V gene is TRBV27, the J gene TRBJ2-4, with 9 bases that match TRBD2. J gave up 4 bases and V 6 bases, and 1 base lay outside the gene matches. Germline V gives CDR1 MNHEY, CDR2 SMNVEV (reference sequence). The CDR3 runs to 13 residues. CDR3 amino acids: CASRTSGKNIQYF. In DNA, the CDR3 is TGTGCCAGCAGGACTAGCGGAAAAAACATTCAGTACTTC.

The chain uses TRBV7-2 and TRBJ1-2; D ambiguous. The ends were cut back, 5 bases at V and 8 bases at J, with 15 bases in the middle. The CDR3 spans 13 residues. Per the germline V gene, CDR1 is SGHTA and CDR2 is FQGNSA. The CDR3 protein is CASSLPLMRGYTF. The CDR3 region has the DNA TGTGCCAGCAGCCTCCCGCTTATGCGGGGCTACACCTTC.

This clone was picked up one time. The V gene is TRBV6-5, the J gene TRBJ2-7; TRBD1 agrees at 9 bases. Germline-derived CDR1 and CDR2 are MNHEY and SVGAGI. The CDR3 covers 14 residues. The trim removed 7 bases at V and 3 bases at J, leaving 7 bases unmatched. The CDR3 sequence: CASTTPGQGYEQYF. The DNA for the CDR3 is TGTGCCAGCACCACTCCGGGACAGGGCTACGAGCAGTACTTC.

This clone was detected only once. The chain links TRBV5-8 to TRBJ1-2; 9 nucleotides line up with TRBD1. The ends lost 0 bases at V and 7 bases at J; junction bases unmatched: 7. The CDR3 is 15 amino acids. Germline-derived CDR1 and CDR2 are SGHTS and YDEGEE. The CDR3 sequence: CASSLDRGRSGGYTF. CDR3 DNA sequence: TGTGCCAGCAGCTTGGACAGGGGGCGAAGCGGTGGCTACACCTTC. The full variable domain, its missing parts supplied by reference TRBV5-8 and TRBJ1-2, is EAGVTQSPTHLIKTRGQQATLRCSPISGHTSVYWYQQALGLGLQFLLWYDEGEERNRGNFPPRFSGRQFPNYSSELNVNALELEDSALYLCASSLDRGRSGGYTFGSGTRLTVV.

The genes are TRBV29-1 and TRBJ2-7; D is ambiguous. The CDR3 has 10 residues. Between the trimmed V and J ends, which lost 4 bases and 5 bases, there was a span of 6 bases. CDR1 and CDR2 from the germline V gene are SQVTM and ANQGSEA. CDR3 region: CSVVYDEQYF. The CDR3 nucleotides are TGCAGCGTTGTGTATGACGAGCAGTACTTC.

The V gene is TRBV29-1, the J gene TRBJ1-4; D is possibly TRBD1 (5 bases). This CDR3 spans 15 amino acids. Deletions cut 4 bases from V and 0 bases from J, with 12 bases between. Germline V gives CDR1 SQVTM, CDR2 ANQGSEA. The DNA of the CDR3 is TGCAGCGTTGCGGGGGGTGAAGCAACTAATGAAAAACTGTTTTTT. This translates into CSVAGGEATNEKLFF.

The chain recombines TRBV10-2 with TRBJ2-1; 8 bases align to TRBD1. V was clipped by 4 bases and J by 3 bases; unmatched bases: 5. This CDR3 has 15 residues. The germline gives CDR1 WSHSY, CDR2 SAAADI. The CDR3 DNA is TGCGCCAGCAGTGTGCGACAGGGGCACTACAATGAGCAGTTCTTC. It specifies CASSVRQGHYNEQFF.

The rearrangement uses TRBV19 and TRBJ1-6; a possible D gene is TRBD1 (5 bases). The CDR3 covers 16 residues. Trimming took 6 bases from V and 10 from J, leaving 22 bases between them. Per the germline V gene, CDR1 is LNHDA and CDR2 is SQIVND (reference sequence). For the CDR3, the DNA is TGTGCCAGTAGGCCGGCCTCGGGGGGAGCGGACTCACCCCTCCACTTT. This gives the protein CASRPASGGADSPLHF.

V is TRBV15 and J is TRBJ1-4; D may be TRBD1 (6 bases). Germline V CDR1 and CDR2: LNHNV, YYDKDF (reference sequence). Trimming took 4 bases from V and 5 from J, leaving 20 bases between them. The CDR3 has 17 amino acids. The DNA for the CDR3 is TGTGCCACCAGCATTCTCCGGGGGGGGCAAGCAAATGAAAAACTGTTTTTT. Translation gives CATSILRGGQANEKLFF.

CDR3 sequence reads: CASSYFDRPYEQYF. The DNA for the CDR3 is TGTGCCAGCAGTTACTTCGACAGGCCCTACGAGCAGTACTTC. The V and J genes are TRBV6-5 and TRBJ2-7; TRBD1 might be the D (6 bases). V dropped 1 base and J dropped 2 bases, with 9 bases sitting between them. The germline gives CDR1 MNHEY, CDR2 SVGAGI. The CDR3 contains 14 residues.

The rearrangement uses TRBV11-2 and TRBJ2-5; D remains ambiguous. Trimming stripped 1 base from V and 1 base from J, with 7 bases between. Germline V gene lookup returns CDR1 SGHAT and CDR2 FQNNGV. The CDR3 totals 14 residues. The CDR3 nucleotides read TGTGCCAGCAGCTTAGGACCGGGCCAAGAGACCCAGTACTTC. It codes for CASSLGPGQETQYF.